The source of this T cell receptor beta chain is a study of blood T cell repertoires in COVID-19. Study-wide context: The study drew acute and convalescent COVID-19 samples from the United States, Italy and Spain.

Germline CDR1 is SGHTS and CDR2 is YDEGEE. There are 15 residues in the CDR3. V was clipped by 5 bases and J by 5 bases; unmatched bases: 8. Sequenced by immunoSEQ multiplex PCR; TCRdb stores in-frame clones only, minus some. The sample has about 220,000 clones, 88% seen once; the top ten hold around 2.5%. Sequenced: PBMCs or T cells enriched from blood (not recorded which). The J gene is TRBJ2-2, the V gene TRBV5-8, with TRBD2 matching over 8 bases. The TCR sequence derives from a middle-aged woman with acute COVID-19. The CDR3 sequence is CASRTGAGGTGELFF. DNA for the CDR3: TGTGCCAGCAGGACGGGCGCGGGGGGTACCGGGGAGCTGTTTTTT.